These T cell receptor beta chains were read from a single sample in a study of blood T cell repertoires in COVID-19. This table comes from immunoSEQ multiplex PCR, and its TCRdb copy is limited to in-frame clones, with some not included. In the table there are about 140,000 clones, around 90% of which are singletons. Sequenced: peripheral blood. These receptors came from a woman aged 80 or over with acute or convalescent COVID-19. CDR3s include the opening cysteine and the closing phenylalanine or tryptophan. D genes are given only for firm matches. For some rows the clone size is stated as once, few or many, or as a class when expanded; others skip it.

D gene: NA
J gene: TRBJ1-2
V gene: TRBV5-1
clone size: NA
CDR3 DNA: TGCGCCAGCAGCTTGAACACTCCGGGGGACTATGGCTACACCTTC
CDR3 protein: CASSLNTPGDYGYTF

D gene: TRBD1
J gene: TRBJ1-4
V gene: TRBV18
clone size: once
CDR3 DNA: TGTGCCAGCAAACTTAGACAGGGGGCGGAACTGTTTTTT
CDR3 protein: CASKLRQGAELFF

D gene: NA
J gene: TRBJ1-3
V gene: TRBV5-1
clone size: NA
CDR3 DNA: TGCGCCAGCAGCTTCATCGGGGACTCTGGAAACACCATATATTTT
CDR3 protein: CASSFIGDSGNTIYF

D gene: TRBD2
J gene: TRBJ2-5
V gene: TRBV3-1/TRBV3-2
clone size: NA
CDR3 DNA: TGTGCCAGCAGCCTAAGATCTAGCGGGGGACCGACCCAGTACTTC
CDR3 protein: CASSLRSSGGPTQYF

D gene: NA
J gene: TRBJ2-3
V gene: TRBV19
clone size: once
CDR3 DNA: TGTGCCAGTAGTATAGGTCAGGGGAGAGGGGCAGATACGCAGTATTTT
CDR3 protein: CASSIGQGRGADTQYF

D gene: TRBD1
J gene: TRBJ2-7
V gene: TRBV9
clone size: NA
CDR3 DNA: TGTGCCAGCAGCGTAGGTGGACAGGGGCCATACGAGCAGTACTTC
CDR3 protein: CASSVGGQGPYEQYF

D gene: TRBD2
J gene: TRBJ2-5
V gene: TRBV7-3
clone size: NA
CDR3 DNA: TGTGCCAGCAGCTTGGGACTAGCGGAAGAGACCCAGTACTTC
CDR3 protein: CASSLGLAEETQYF

D gene: NA
J gene: TRBJ1-2
V gene: TRBV20-1
clone size: once
CDR3 DNA: TGCAGTGCTAGTGACAGCTACTACACTTTCGGCTACACCTTC
CDR3 protein: CSASDSYYTFGYTF

D gene: NA
J gene: TRBJ2-2
V gene: TRBV3-1/TRBV3-2
clone size: once
CDR3 DNA: TGTGCCAGCAGCCAAGGCGGGACTCCCAAAGTCGGGGAGCTGTTTTTT
CDR3 protein: CASSQGGTPKVGELFF

D gene: NA
J gene: TRBJ2-3
V gene: TRBV15
clone size: few
CDR3 DNA: TGTGCCACCAGCAGAGGAGTAGGGACATTCACAGATACGCAGTATTTT
CDR3 protein: CATSRGVGTFTDTQYF

D gene: TRBD1
J gene: TRBJ2-2
V gene: TRBV5-4
clone size: NA
CDR3 DNA: TGTGCCAGCAACCGAGGGGGACAGGGGTGGCCCGGGGAGCTGTTTTTT
CDR3 protein: CASNRGGQGWPGELFF

D gene: NA
J gene: TRBJ2-6
V gene: TRBV9
clone size: NA
CDR3 DNA: TGTGCCAGCAGCGCGAGGAGTACCGGGGCCAACGTCCTGACTTTC
CDR3 protein: CASSARSTGANVLTF

D gene: TRBD1
J gene: TRBJ1-5
V gene: TRBV12-3/TRBV12-4
clone size: NA
CDR3 DNA: TGTGCCAGCAGTGGGACAGGGGATCAGCCCCAGCATTTT
CDR3 protein: CASSGTGDQPQHF

D gene: NA
J gene: TRBJ1-1
V gene: TRBV5-8
clone size: NA
CDR3 DNA: TGTGCCAGCCCCCTTGGAGGCTACCACCCAAGGAACACTGAAGCTTTCTTT
CDR3 protein: CASPLGGYHPRNTEAFF

D gene: NA
J gene: TRBJ2-2
V gene: TRBV12-5
clone size: NA
CDR3 DNA: TGTGCTAGTGGTGTCGACAGTTTTACCGGGGAGCTGTTTTTT
CDR3 protein: CASGVDSFTGELFF

D gene: NA
J gene: TRBJ2-2
V gene: TRBV19
clone size: NA
CDR3 DNA: TGTGCCAGTAGTATAGGGACTTCCGGGACTCCAAGCAACGGGGAGCTGTTTTTT
CDR3 protein: CASSIGTSGTPSNGELFF

D gene: TRBD1
J gene: TRBJ2-7
V gene: TRBV2
clone size: NA
CDR3 DNA: TGTGCCAGCAGTCCTGACAGGGGGCCATACGAGCAGTACTTC
CDR3 protein: CASSPDRGPYEQYF

D gene: NA
J gene: TRBJ1-4
V gene: TRBV7-8
clone size: NA
CDR3 DNA: TGTGCCAGCAGCTTAATGGCCCGGGGAGAAAAACTGTTTTTT
CDR3 protein: CASSLMARGEKLFF

D gene: TRBD1
J gene: TRBJ1-1
V gene: TRBV6-6
clone size: NA
CDR3 DNA: TGTGCCAGCAGCCTGACAGGGACTGAAGCTTTCTTT
CDR3 protein: CASSLTGTEAFF

D gene: NA
J gene: TRBJ2-7
V gene: TRBV18
clone size: NA
CDR3 DNA: TGTGCCAGCTCACCAGGGGACACGAGCTCCTACGAGCAGTACTTC
CDR3 protein: CASSPGDTSSYEQYF

D gene: TRBD1
J gene: TRBJ2-2
V gene: TRBV10-1
clone size: few
CDR3 DNA: TGCGCCAGCAGGACCGACAGGGACACCGGGGAGCTGTTTTTT
CDR3 protein: CASRTDRDTGELFF

D gene: NA
J gene: TRBJ1-5
V gene: TRBV24-1
clone size: NA
CDR3 DNA: TGTGCCACCAGTGATCACAGGAAACTGATAATCAGCCCCCAGCATTTT
CDR3 protein: CATSDHRKLIISPQHF

D gene: NA
J gene: TRBJ2-5
V gene: TRBV4-1
clone size: NA
CDR3 DNA: TGCGCCAGCAGCCAAGCGAGTTGGGAGACCCAGTACTTC
CDR3 protein: CASSQASWETQYF

D gene: NA
J gene: TRBJ1-1
V gene: TRBV3-1/TRBV3-2
clone size: NA
CDR3 DNA: TGTGCCAGCAGCCAAGACCCCGGGAATTTGAACACTGAAGCTTTCTTT
CDR3 protein: CASSQDPGNLNTEAFF

D gene: NA
J gene: TRBJ2-6
V gene: TRBV6-1
clone size: NA
CDR3 DNA: TGTGCCAGCAGTGAAGGTCCGGGATCGCTCTCTGGGGCCAACGTCCTGACTTTC
CDR3 protein: CASSEGPGSLSGANVLTF

D gene: NA
J gene: TRBJ1-6
V gene: TRBV3-1/TRBV3-2
clone size: NA
CDR3 DNA: TGTGCCAGCAGCCAACAAGGCGGACAGAATAATTCACCCCTCCACTTT
CDR3 protein: CASSQQGGQNNSPLHF

D gene: NA
J gene: TRBJ1-5
V gene: TRBV7-9
clone size: NA
CDR3 DNA: TGTGCCAGCAGCTTAGGGTCAGGGGACAATCAGCCCCAGCATTTT
CDR3 protein: CASSLGSGDNQPQHF

D gene: NA
J gene: TRBJ1-1
V gene: TRBV18
clone size: NA
CDR3 DNA: TGTGCCAGCTCACCCGTATTGACGGGTTTTGGGTTGGCTGAAGCTTTCTTT
CDR3 protein: CASSPVLTGFGLAEAFF